The sequence of this T cell receptor (beta chain) was determined in a study of blood T cell repertoires in COVID-19. About the study: Samples taken during acute and convalescent COVID-19 were collected in the United States, Italy and Spain.

The CDR3 has 13 amino acids. V was trimmed by 0 bases and J by 6 bases, leaving 6 bases between them. Germline CDR1 and CDR2: SGHRS and YFSETQ. Here immunoSEQ multiplex PCR was the method, and the copy in TCRdb shows in-frame clones only, minus some. The sample records 50,000 to 80,000 clones, roughly 91% being singletons. Participants spanned ages about 18 to 95 years and resided in roughly 22 US areas. In assigning cohorts, the study relied on participant-reported clinical history. The rearrangement uses TRBV5-1 and TRBJ2-2; D gene ambiguous. Sequencing was performed on PBMCs or T cells enriched from blood (not recorded which). This receptor was obtained from a woman aged 35 to 49 who had recovered from COVID-19. The CDR3 reads CASSLALAGELFF. The CDR3 nucleotides are TGCGCCAGCAGCTTGGCCCTCGCCGGGGAGCTGTTTTTT.